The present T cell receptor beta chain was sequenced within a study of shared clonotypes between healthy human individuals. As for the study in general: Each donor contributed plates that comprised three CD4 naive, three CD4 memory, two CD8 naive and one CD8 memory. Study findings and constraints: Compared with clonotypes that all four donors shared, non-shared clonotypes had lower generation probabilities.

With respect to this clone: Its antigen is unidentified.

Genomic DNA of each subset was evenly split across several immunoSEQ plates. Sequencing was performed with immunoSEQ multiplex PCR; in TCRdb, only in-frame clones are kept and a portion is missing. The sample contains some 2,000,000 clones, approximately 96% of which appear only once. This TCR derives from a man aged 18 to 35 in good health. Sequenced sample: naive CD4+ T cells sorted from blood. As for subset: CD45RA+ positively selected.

The CDR3 here is CASSSSGPAKNIQYF. In DNA form, the CDR3 reads TGTGCCAGCAGCTCCAGCGGACCCGCCAAAAACATTCAGTACTTC. The chain is built from TRBV27 and TRBJ2-4, with D possibly TRBD2 on 5 matching bases. Germline values: CDR1 MNHEY, CDR2 SMNVEV (reference sequence). The CDR3 covers 15 residues. Trimming pared 6 bases from V and 1 base from J, leaving 13 bases between.